The 8 T cell receptor beta chains given below trace back to one sample, sequenced in a study of T cell responses to AZD1222 COVID-19 vaccine. Some clones are missing from TCRdb's copy, which holds only in-frame ones; the method was immunoSEQ multiplex PCR. The sample consists of some 180,000 clones, almost 95% of them appearing once. This specimen consisted of peripheral blood, obtained on day 0 of AZD1222 vaccination. The receptors come from an adult in good health.

This clone was recorded only once. The gene calls are TRBV7-3 and TRBJ1-1; D is perhaps TRBD1 (6 bases). Germline assignment: CDR1 SGHTA and CDR2 FQGTGA. V was trimmed by 5 bases and J by 5 bases, leaving 15 bases between them. This CDR3 has 14 residues. The CDR3 protein is CASSRGGAQTEAFF. The CDR3, as DNA: TGTGCCAGCAGCCGCGGGGGGGCGCAGACTGAAGCTTTCTTT.

The rearrangement joins TRBV7-9 to TRBJ2-7; 12 nucleotides align to TRBD1. V shed 5 bases and J 7 bases; nucleotides not matched to a gene: 9. This CDR3 is 15 amino acids long. Germline loops: CDR1 SEHNR, CDR2 FQNEAQ (reference sequence). CDR3 DNA: TGTGCCAGCAGCCCTCGGGACAGGGGGCTTGGTGAGCAGTACTTC. Amino acid sequence: CASSPRDRGLGEQYF.

The chain uses TRBV10-3 and TRBJ2-5; D gene uncertain. CDR1 ENHRY and CDR2 SYGVKD come from the germline V gene. Trimming pared 2 bases from V and 4 bases from J, leaving 5 bases between. The CDR3 spans 12 residues. In DNA form, the CDR3 reads TGTGCCATCAGTGAGAGAGGAGAGACCCAGTACTTC. Protein: CAISERGETQYF.

This chain's CDR3 is CASTSDRGRQETQYF. CDR3 coding DNA: TGTGCCAGCACCTCCGATAGGGGTCGGCAAGAGACCCAGTACTTC. The chain links TRBV6-5 to TRBJ2-5, with D perhaps matching TRBD1 (5 bases). CDR1 is MNHEY, CDR2 SVGAGI, per germline. The CDR3 covers 15 residues. V gave up 7 bases and J gave up 2 bases, with 17 bases separating them.

The gene calls are TRBV19 and TRBJ2-1, with D possibly called TRBD1 or TRBD2 (6 bases each). V lost 4 bases and J lost 10, with 8 bases in between. This CDR3 contains 11 residues. Germline loops: CDR1 LNHDA, CDR2 SQIVND (reference sequence). Here the CDR3 reads CASSSGTEQFF. CDR3 sequence (DNA): TGTGCCAGTAGTAGCGGGACAGAGCAGTTCTTC. The whole variable domain, remainder taken from reference TRBV19 and TRBJ2-1, is DGGITQSPKYLFRKEGQNVTLSCEQNLNHDAMYWYRQDPGQGLRLIYYSQIVNDFQKGDIAEGYSVSREKKESFPLTVTSAQKNPTAFYLCASSSGTEQFFGPGTRLTVL.

The rearrangement uses TRBV10-3 and TRBJ2-7, with D possibly TRBD1 on 8 matching bases. The germline V and J ends were trimmed by 6 bases and 4 bases, with 19 bases remaining between them. CDR1 is ENHRY and CDR2 is SYGVKD in the germline V gene. The CDR3 contains 15 residues. The CDR3 DNA reads as TGTGCCATCAGCCCAACAGGGGGGGTAGGGTACGAGCAGTACTTC. Translation gives CAISPTGGVGYEQYF.

V gene TRBV19 combines with J gene TRBJ2-1, with 9 positions matching TRBD1. Trimming removed 3 bases from V and 8 bases from J; junction bases left unmatched: 5. There are 14 residues in the CDR3. From germline, CDR1 is LNHDA and CDR2 SQIVND (reference sequence). In DNA form, the CDR3 reads TGTGCCAGTAGTATTATATGGACAGGGGATGAGCAGTTCTTC. Residues: CASSIIWTGDEQFF.

The CDR3 reads CASSLQEGAKLFF. The CDR3 DNA follows: TGTGCCAGCAGCTTACAGGAAGGGGCAAAACTGTTTTTT. The chain carries TRBV7-9 and TRBJ1-4, with TRBD1 as a possible D gene (5 bases). V lost 2 bases and J lost 10, with 11 bases in between. CDR3 length equals 13 residues. Germline values: CDR1 SEHNR, CDR2 FQNEAQ (reference sequence).